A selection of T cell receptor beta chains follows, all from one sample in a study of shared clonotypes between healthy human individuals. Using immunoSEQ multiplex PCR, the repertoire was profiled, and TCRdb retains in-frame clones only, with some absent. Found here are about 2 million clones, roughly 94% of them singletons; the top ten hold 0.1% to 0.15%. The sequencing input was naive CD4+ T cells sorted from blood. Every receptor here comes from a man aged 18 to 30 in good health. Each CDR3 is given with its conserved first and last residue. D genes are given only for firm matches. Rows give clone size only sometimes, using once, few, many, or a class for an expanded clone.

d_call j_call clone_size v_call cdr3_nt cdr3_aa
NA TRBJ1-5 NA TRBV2 TGTGCCAGCAGTGAAAGCGCTCAGCCCCAGCATTTT CASSESAQPQHF
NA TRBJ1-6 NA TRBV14 TGTGCCAGCAGCCAGATTATGAATTCACCCCTCCACTTT CASSQIMNSPLHF
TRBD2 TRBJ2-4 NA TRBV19 TGTGCCAGTAGTACTCTAGCGGGAGAAAAACAAAACATTCAGTACTTC CASSTLAGEKQNIQYF
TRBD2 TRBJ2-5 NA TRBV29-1 TGCAGCGTTGAGGGGCTAGCGGGGGCCCGGGAGACCCAGTACTTC CSVEGLAGARETQYF
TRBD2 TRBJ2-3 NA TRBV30 TGTGCCTGGAGGGTAGCGGGAGGGCCTGCAGATACGCAGTATTTT CAWRVAGGPADTQYF
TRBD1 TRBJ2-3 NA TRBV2 TGTGCCAGCCCTACGAAGGGGACAGGGGATTCGTTGAGGACAGATACGCAGTATTTT CASPTKGTGDSLRTDTQYF
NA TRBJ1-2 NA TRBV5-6 TGTGCCAGCAGCTTGGATCAGGGGAGTTTTTACGGCTACACCTTC CASSLDQGSFYGYTF
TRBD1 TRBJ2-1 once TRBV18 TGTGCCAGCTCACGGCAAATTAATTTGGACAGGGCGAATGAGCAGTTCTTC CASSRQINLDRANEQFF
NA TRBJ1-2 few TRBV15 TGTGCCACCAGCAGAGAAACGGGATCATCCCGTGGCTTC CATSRETGSSRGF
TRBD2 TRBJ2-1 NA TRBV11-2 TGTGCCAGCAGCTCTGGCGGGAGGAATGGGAATGAGCAGTTCTTC CASSSGGRNGNEQFF
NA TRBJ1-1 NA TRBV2 TGTGCCAGCAGAGGCGACTTGAACACTGAAGCTTTCTTT CASRGDLNTEAFF
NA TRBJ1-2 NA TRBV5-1 TGCGCCAGCAGCTCCCCGGGAGATGGCTACACCTTC CASSSPGDGYTF
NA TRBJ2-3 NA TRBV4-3 TGCGCCAGCAGCCCTAACGGTGATACGCAGTATTTT CASSPNGDTQYF
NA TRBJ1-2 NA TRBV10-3 TGTGCCATCCAAGAGGGACCGGCTGCCTCCTATGGCTACACCTTC CAIQEGPAASYGYTF
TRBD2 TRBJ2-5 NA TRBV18 TGTGCCAGCTCACGGCTAGCGGGGGGACAAGAGACCCAGTACTTC CASSRLAGGQETQYF
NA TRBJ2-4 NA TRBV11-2 TGTGCCAGCAGCGAGACCAGCGGACTAGCCAAAAACATTCAGTACTTC CASSETSGLAKNIQYF
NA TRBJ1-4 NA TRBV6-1 TGTGCCAGCAGTGGTGCAACTAATGAAAAACTGTTTTTT CASSGATNEKLFF
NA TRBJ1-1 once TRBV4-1 TGCGCCAGCAGCGAAGCGACGGGCAGTAGGACTGAAGCTTTCTTT CASSEATGSRTEAFF
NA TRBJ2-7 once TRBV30 TGTGCCTGGAGTGTACAATTATCTAGGCAGCCTCTTTACCTATACGAGCAGTACTTC CAWSVQLSRQPLYLYEQYF